This TCR beta chain was captured by sequencing in a study of Graves' ophthalmopathy and Graves' hyperthyroidism. This clonotype was observed many times. Amplifying from RNA transcripts, the study obtained TCR beta CDR3 regions. First-round RT-PCR used HTBI primers; second-round multiplex PCR followed. TCRdb redid the calling of the multiplex PCR reads with MiXCR, one entry per CDR3 protein. The repertoire holds 680,000 or so distinct CDR3 sequences, about 24% seen once, with around 6.9% in the top ten. Trimming removed 5 bases at V and 7 bases at J, with 11 bases between. The CDR3 runs 13 residues. Germline V CDR1 and CDR2: SEHNR, FQNEAQ (reference sequence).

The chain links TRBV7-9 to TRBJ2-2; D remains ambiguous. The source of this sequence is a woman aged 18-29 years with stable Graves' hyperthyroidism. Some clones in this sample may be carry-over from other donors' samples. The specimen was peripheral blood. The chain's CDR3 is CASSPRPVGELFF. The CDR3 DNA reads as TGTGCCAGCAGCCCCCGTCCGGTCGGGGAGCTGTTTTTT.